The 8 T cell receptor beta chains below all came from one sample that was sequenced in a study of regulatory T cells in long-lasting Graves disease. Building of the TCR beta libraries involved iRepertoire HTBI primers and Arm-PCR of CDR3 regions. TCRdb used MiXCR to reprocess the multiplex PCR reads, holding one entry per CDR3 protein. The table records around 460,000 distinct CDR3 sequences, roughly 15% of them present only once. Sample time point: newly diagnosed GD, antithyroid drugs for less than 3 months. Preparation of the TCR library used RNA extracted from PBMCs. The same specimen was also included in a second study, on T cells in Graves' hyperthyroidism and ophthalmopathy.

This specimen consisted of peripheral blood mononuclear cells (PBMCs), obtained at new diagnosis, from a patient treated with antithyroid drugs. The receptor source for this set is a woman aged 50 to 60 with Graves disease.

The rearrangement links TRBV9 to TRBJ2-5; D is unclear. The CDR3 has 15 amino acids. CDR1 SGDLS and CDR2 YYNGEE come from the germline V gene. V was cut by 0 bases and J by 1 base, with 10 bases left in between. CDR3 protein: CASSVEGSPQETQYF. The CDR3 DNA reads TGTGCCAGCAGCGTAGAGGGTTCCCCCCAAGAGACCCAGTACTTC. Variable domain in full (rest from reference TRBV9 and TRBJ2-5): DSGVTQTPKHLITATGQRVTLRCSPRSGDLSVYWYQQSLDQGLQFLIQYYNGEERAKGNILERFSAQQFPDLHSELNLSSLELGDSALYFCASSVEGSPQETQYFGPGTRLLVL.

The chain joins TRBV19 to TRBJ1-1; 9 bases match TRBD1. Germline CDR1 and CDR2: LNHDA and SQIVND (reference sequence). There are 16 residues in the CDR3. Losses at the gene ends were 6 bases for V and 0 bases for J; bases not matched to a gene: 8. The CDR3 sequence: CASSPTGGLMNTEAFF. CDR3 DNA: TGTGCCAGTAGCCCAACAGGGGGCCTAATGAACACTGAAGCTTTCTTT.

The chain is built from TRBV6-2 or TRBV6-3 and TRBJ2-5, with D possibly matching TRBD2 (5 bases). V was trimmed by 8 bases and J by 3 bases, leaving 19 bases between them. The germline V gene has CDR1 MNHEY and CDR2 SVGEGT. CDR3 length: 15 amino acids. CDR3 amino acids: CASQHRGRGEETQYF. CDR3 bases: TGTGCCAGCCAACATAGAGGGAGAGGTGAAGAGACCCAGTACTTC.

A few counts support this clonotype. This chain joins TRBV30 and TRBJ2-1; TRBD2 aligns across 7 bases. Trimming cost V 0 bases and J 2 bases; bases outside gene matches: 4. This CDR3 spans 15 amino acids. The germline gives CDR1 GTSNPN, CDR2 SVGIG (reference sequence). CDR3 sequence (DNA): TGTGCCTGGAGTGTAGACCTAGCGGCCTACAATGAGCAGTTCTTC. Translating gives CAWSVDLAAYNEQFF.

About this clonotype itself: This sequence may be a read error, since a much larger clone differs from it by one base. The chain combines TRBV18 with TRBJ2-5; D possibly corresponds to TRBD2 (6 bases). Germline values: CDR1 KGHSH, CDR2 LQKENI. Trimming took 6 bases from V and 1 from J, leaving 21 bases between them. The CDR3 totals 17 residues. CDR3 sequence reads: CASSQLPGLSVQETQYF. Written as DNA, the CDR3 is TGTGCCAGCTCCCAACTCCCGGGACTTTCAGTCCAAGAGACCCAGTACTTC.

The sample holds a few counts of this clonotype. This chain joins TRBV9 and TRBJ2-1, with TRBD2 identical over 9 bases. There are 16 residues in the CDR3. V lost 0 bases, J lost 5 bases, and 6 bases stayed unmatched. CDR1 is SGDLS, CDR2 YYNGEE, per germline. This CDR3 is CASSVADSGRHNEQFF. In DNA form, the CDR3 reads TGTGCCAGCAGCGTAGCCGATAGCGGGAGACACAATGAGCAGTTCTTC.

V usage is TRBV18 and J usage is TRBJ2-1, with D unresolved. This CDR3 has 15 residues. The V end was cut by 4 bases, the J end by 0 bases, with 10 bases between. Germline V gives CDR1 KGHSH, CDR2 LQKENI. In DNA form, the CDR3 reads TGTGCCAGCTCACTCCCCAACCCCTCCTACAATGAGCAGTTCTTC. It is translated as CASSLPNPSYNEQFF.

This clonotype has a count of ten or more. This chain joins TRBV18 and TRBJ2-1; D is undetermined. The CDR3 extends over 13 amino acids. CDR1 is KGHSH, CDR2 LQKENI, per germline. The V end was cut by 0 bases, the J end by 11 bases, with 11 bases between. The CDR3 DNA follows: TGTGCCAGCTCACCACCTAGTAGGGCCAAGCAGTTCTTC. Its protein is CASSPPSRAKQFF.